This T cell receptor (beta chain) originates from a study of blood T cell repertoires in COVID-19. TCRdb keeps only in-frame clones here, not all; method: immunoSEQ multiplex PCR. In the table there are under 300,000 clones, approximately 83% of which are singletons. V was trimmed by 3 bases and J by 0 bases, leaving 6 bases between them. There are 13 residues in the CDR3. In germline, CDR1 is MDHEN, CDR2 SYDVKM. The sequenced material came from peripheral blood. The chain uses TRBV28 and TRBJ2-7, with unresolved D. The source of this sequence is a human donor in a cohort sampled during active COVID-19. CDR3 sequence: CASSFRSSYEQYF. DNA for the CDR3: TGTGCCAGCAGTTTCCGGAGCTCCTACGAGCAGTACTTC.